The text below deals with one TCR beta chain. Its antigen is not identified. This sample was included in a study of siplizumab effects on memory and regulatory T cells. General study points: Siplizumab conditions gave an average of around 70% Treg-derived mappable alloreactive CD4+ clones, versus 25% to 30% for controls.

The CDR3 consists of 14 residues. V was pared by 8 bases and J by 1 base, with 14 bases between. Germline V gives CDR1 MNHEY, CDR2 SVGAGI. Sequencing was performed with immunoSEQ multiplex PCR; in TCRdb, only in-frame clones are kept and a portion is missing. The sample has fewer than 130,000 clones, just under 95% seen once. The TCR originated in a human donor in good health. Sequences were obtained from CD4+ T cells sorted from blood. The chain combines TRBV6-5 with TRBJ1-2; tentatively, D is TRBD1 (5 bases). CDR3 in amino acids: CASLAGGGNYGYTF. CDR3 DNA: TGTGCCAGCTTGGCCGGGGGGGGTAACTATGGCTACACCTTC.